This TCR beta chain was recorded in a study of cytomegalovirus exposure and HLA in healthy donors. Notes on this clone: Its antigen remains unidentified.

Germline V CDR1 and CDR2: SGHDT, YYEEEE. After removal of 1 base from V and 3 bases from J, the junction contained 6 bases not matched to a gene. The CDR3 extends over 16 amino acids. The PCR made use of 60 Vbeta and 13 Jbeta primers. The assay was immunoSEQ multiplex PCR, and TCRdb's table has in-frame clones only and misses some. The data hold 100,000 to 150,000 clones, with 70% to 85% observed a single time. Study results and caveats: The productive fraction for most TCR beta V segments was about 87% or about 30% in an earlier analysis. Later examination showed HLA-associated TCR beta chains had greater clonal expansion than equally common others.

The sequencing input was PBMCs. The receptor was derived from a woman aged 50 to 65 in good health and CMV-seropositive. This sequence joins TRBV5-6 and TRBJ1-3; 8 bases are a match to TRBD1. The CDR3 DNA reads TGTGCCAGCAGCTTGCCCGGGACAGGTATTGGAAACACCATATATTTT. The encoded protein is CASSLPGTGIGNTIYF. The whole variable domain, remainder taken from reference TRBV5-6 and TRBJ1-3, is DAGVTQSPTHLIKTRGQQVTLRCSPKSGHDTVSWYQQALGQGPQFIFQYYEEEERQRGNFPDRFSGHQFPNYSSELNVNALLLGDSALYLCASSLPGTGIGNTIYFGEGSWLTVV.